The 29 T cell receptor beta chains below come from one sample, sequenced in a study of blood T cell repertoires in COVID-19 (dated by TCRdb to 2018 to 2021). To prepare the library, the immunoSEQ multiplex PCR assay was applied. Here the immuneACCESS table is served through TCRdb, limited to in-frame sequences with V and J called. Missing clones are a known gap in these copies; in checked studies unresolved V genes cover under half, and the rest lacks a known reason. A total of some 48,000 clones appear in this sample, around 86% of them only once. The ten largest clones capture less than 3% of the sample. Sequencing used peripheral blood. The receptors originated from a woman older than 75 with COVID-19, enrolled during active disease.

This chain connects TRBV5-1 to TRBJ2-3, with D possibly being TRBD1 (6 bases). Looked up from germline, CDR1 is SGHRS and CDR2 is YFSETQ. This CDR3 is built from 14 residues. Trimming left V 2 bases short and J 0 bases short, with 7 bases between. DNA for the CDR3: TGCGCCAGCAGCTTTGGGACAAGCACAGATACGCAGTATTTT. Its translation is CASSFGTSTDTQYF.

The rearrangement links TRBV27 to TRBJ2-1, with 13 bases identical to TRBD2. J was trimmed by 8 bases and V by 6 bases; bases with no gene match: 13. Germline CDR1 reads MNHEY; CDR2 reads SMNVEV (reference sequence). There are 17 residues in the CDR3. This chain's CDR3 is CASSLGWTSGSSYEQFF. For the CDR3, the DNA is TGTGCCAGCAGCCTAGGATGGACTAGCGGGAGTAGCTATGAGCAGTTCTTC.

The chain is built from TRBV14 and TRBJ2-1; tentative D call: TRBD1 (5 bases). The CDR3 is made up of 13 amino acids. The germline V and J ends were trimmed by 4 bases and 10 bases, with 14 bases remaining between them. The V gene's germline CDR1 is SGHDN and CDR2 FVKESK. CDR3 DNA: TGTGCCAGCAGCCTGCAGGGTAGGAGCGAGCAGTTCTTC. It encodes CASSLQGRSEQFF. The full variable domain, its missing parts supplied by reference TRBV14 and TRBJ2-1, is EAGVTQFPSHSVIEKGQTVTLRCDPISGHDNLYWYRRVMGKEIKFLLHFVKESKQDESGMPNNRFLAERTGGTYSTLKVQPAELEDSGVYFCASSLQGRSEQFFGPGTRLTVL.

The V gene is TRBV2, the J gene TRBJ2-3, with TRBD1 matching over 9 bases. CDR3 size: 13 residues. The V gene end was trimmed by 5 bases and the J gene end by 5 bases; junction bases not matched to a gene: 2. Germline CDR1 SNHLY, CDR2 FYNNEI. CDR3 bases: TGTGCCAGCAGTAGACAGGGGGTAGATACGCAGTATTTT. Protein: CASSRQGVDTQYF.

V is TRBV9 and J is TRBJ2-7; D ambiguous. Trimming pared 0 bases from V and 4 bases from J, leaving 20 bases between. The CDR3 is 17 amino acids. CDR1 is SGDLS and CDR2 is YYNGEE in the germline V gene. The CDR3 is CASSVGVLAAAVYEQYF. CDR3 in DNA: TGTGCCAGCAGCGTAGGGGTATTGGCGGCTGCTGTTTACGAGCAGTACTTC.

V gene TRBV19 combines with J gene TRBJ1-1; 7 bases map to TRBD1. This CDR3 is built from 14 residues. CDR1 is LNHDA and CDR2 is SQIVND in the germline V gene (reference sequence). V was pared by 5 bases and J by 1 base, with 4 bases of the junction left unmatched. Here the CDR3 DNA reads TGTGCCAGTAGTTGGGACAGCAAGAACACTGAAGCTTTCTTT. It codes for CASSWDSKNTEAFF.

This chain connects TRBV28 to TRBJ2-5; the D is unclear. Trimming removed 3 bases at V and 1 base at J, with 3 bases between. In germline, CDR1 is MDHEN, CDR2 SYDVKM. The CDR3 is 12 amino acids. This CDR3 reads CASSFLQETQYF. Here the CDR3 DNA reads TGTGCCAGCAGTTTTCTCCAAGAGACCCAGTACTTC.

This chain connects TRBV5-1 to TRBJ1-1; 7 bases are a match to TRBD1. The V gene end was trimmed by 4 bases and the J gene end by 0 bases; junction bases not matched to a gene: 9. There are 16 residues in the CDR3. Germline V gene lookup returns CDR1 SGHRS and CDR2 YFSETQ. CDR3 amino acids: CASSHRPDRLNTEAFF. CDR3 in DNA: TGCGCCAGCAGCCACAGACCGGACAGGTTGAACACTGAAGCTTTCTTT.

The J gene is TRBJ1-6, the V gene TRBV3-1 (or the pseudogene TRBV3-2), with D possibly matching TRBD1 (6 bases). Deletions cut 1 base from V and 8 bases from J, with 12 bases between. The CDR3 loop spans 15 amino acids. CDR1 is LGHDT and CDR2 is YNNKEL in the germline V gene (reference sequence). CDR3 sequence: CASSQVGGGDSPLHF. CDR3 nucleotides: TGTGCCAGCAGCCAAGTGGGAGGGGGGGATTCACCCCTCCACTTT.

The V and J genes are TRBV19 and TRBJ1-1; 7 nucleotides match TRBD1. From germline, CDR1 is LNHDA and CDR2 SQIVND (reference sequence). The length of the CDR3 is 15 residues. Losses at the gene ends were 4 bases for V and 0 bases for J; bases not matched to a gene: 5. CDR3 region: CASSRSGGMNTEAFF. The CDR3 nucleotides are TGTGCCAGTAGTAGATCAGGGGGGATGAACACTGAAGCTTTCTTT.

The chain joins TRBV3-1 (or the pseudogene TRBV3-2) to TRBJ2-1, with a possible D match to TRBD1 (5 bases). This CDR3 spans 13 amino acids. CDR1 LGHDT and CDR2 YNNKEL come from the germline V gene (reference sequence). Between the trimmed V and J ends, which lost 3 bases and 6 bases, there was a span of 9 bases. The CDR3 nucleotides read TGTGCCAGCAGCCAGAGGCAGGGCAATGAGCAGTTCTTC. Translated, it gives CASSQRQGNEQFF.

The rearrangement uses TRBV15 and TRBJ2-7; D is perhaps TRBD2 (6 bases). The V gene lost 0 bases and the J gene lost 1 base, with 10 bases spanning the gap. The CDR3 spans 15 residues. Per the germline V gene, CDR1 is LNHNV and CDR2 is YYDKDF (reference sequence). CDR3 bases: TGTGCCACCAGCAGAGAGCGGGAAGGGTCCTACGAGCAGTACTTC. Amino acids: CATSREREGSYEQYF.

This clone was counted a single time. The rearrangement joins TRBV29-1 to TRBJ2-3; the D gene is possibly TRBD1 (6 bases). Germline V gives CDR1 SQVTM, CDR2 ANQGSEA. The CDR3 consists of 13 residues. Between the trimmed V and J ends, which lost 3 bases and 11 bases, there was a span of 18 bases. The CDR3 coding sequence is TGCAGCGTTGAGGACAGCCCCAGAGTGGAGCAGTATTTT. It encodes CSVEDSPRVEQYF.

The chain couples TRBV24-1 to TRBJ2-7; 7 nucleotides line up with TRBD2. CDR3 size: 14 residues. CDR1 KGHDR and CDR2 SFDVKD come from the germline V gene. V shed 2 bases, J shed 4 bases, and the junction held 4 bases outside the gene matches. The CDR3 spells CATSDSGGRYEQYF. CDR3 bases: TGTGCCACCAGTGATTCAGGCGGGAGATACGAGCAGTACTTC.

CDR3 sequence reads: CASSLEAGNHGNTIYF. CDR3 nucleotide sequence: TGCGCCAGCAGCTTGGAGGCGGGGAACCACGGAAACACCATATATTTT. The chain joins TRBV5-1 to TRBJ1-3; D gene unclear. The CDR3 extends over 16 amino acids. Germline V gene lookup returns CDR1 SGHRS and CDR2 YFSETQ. V lost 0 bases, J lost 4 bases, and 14 bases lay in between.

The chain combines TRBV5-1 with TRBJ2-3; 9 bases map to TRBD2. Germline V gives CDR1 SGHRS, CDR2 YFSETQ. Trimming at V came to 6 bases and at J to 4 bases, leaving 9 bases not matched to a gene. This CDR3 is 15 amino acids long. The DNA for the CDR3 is TGCGCCAGCATTGGAGTAGCGGGGGTGGCAGATACGCAGTATTTT. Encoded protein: CASIGVAGVADTQYF. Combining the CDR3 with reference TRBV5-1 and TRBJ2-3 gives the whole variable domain KAGVTQTPRYLIKTRGQQVTLSCSPISGHRSVSWYQQTPGQGLQFLFEYFSETQRNKGNFPGRFSGRQFSNSRSEMNVSTLELGDSALYLCASIGVAGVADTQYFGPGTRLTVL.

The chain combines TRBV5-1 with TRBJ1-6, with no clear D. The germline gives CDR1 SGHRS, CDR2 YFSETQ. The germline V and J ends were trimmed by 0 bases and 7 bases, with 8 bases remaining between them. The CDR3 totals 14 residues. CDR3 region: CASSLGERNSPLHF. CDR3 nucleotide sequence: TGCGCCAGCAGCTTGGGAGAGCGAAATTCACCCCTCCACTTT. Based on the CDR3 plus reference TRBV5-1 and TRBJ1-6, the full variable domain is KAGVTQTPRYLIKTRGQQVTLSCSPISGHRSVSWYQQTPGQGLQFLFEYFSETQRNKGNFPGRFSGRQFSNSRSEMNVSTLELGDSALYLCASSLGERNSPLHFGNGTRLTVT.

The CDR3 loop reads CATSDQARSVKQYF. The CDR3 DNA is TGTGCCACCAGTGATCAAGCCCGATCGGTGAAGCAGTACTTC. V and J are TRBV24-1 and TRBJ2-7; no clear D. CDR3 length: 14 amino acids. CDR1 and CDR2 from the germline V gene are KGHDR and SFDVKD. The V and J ends lost 3 bases and 8 bases respectively, with 16 bases between them.

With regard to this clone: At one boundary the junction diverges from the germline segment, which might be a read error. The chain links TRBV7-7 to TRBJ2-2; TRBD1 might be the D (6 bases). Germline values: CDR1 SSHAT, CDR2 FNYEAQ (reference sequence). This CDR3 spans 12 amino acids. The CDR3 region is CASSPQGGELFF. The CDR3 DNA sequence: TGTGCTAGCAGCCCACAGGGAGGGGAGCTGTTTTTT.

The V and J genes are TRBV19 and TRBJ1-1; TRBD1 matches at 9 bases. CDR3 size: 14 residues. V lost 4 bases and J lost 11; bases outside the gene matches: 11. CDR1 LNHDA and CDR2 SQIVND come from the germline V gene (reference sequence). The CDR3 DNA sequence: TGTGCCAGTAGTACCCAAACAGGGGGCTTTCCTGCTTTCTTT. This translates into CASSTQTGGFPAFF. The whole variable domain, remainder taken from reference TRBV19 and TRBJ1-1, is DGGITQSPKYLFRKEGQNVTLSCEQNLNHDAMYWYRQDPGQGLRLIYYSQIVNDFQKGDIAEGYSVSREKKESFPLTVTSAQKNPTAFYLCASSTQTGGFPAFFGQGTRLTVV.

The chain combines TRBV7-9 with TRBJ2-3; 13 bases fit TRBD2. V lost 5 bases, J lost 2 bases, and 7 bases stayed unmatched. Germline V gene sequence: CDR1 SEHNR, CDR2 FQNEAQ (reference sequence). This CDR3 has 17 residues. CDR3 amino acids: CASSRRTSGGTTDTQYF. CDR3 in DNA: TGTGCCAGCAGCCGCAGGACTAGCGGGGGAACCACAGATACGCAGTATTTT. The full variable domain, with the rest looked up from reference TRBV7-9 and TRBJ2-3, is DTGVSQNPRHKITKRGQNVTFRCDPISEHNRLYWYRQTLGQGPEFLTYFQNEAQLEKSRLLSDRFSAERPKGSFSTLEIQRTEQGDSAMYLCASSRRTSGGTTDTQYFGPGTRLTVL.

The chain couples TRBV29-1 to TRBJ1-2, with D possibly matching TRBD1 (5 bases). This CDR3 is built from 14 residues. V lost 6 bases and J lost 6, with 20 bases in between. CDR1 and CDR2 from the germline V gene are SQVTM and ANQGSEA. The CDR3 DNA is TGCAGCGTGACCAGCGGGGGAATGGGGGATGGCTACACCTTC. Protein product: CSVTSGGMGDGYTF.

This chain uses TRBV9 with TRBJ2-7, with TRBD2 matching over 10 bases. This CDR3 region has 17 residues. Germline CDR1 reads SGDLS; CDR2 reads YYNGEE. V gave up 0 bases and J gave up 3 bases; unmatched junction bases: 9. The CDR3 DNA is TGTGCCAGCAGCGTAGAAGAAGGAGCGGGAGGGCACTACGAGCAGTACTTC. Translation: CASSVEEGAGGHYEQYF. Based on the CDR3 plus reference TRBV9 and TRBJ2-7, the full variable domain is DSGVTQTPKHLITATGQRVTLRCSPRSGDLSVYWYQQSLDQGLQFLIQYYNGEERAKGNILERFSAQQFPDLHSELNLSSLELGDSALYFCASSVEEGAGGHYEQYFGPGTRLTVT.

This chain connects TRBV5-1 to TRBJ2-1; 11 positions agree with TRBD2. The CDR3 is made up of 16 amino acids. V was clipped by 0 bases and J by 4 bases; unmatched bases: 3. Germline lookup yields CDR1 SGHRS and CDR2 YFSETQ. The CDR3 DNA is TGCGCCAGCAGCTTGGCCGGGACTAGCGGTTACAATGAGCAGTTCTTC. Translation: CASSLAGTSGYNEQFF.

CDR3 in DNA: TGCGCCAGCAGTGAGTTCATGGGGGGTAATTCACCCCTCCACTTT. Protein: CASSEFMGGNSPLHF. This chain connects TRBV10-1 to TRBJ1-6, with a weak D call TRBD1 (5 bases). The CDR3 extends over 15 amino acids. The V gene's germline CDR1 is WNHNN and CDR2 SYGVQD (reference sequence). The V end lost 1 base, the J end lost 6 bases, and 10 bases lay between the germline ends.

This chain's CDR3 is CASSKGSGRHSSYEQYF. For the CDR3, the DNA is TGTGCCAGCAGCAAAGGTAGCGGGAGGCACAGCTCCTACGAGCAGTACTTC. This chain uses TRBV21-1 with TRBJ2-7; the table's D call TRBD2 went unverified against the DNA. TRBV21-1 corresponds to a pseudogene. The CDR3 spans 17 residues.

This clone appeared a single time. For the CDR3, the DNA is TGTGCCAGCAGCTTGATTGTGAGCTCTGGGGCCAACGTCCTGACTTTC. Amino acids: CASSLIVSSGANVLTF. This chain uses TRBV5-6 with TRBJ2-6, with D unresolved. V lost 1 base to trimming and J lost 0 bases, with 8 bases between them. Germline-derived CDR1 and CDR2 are SGHDT and YYEEEE. The CDR3 runs to 16 residues.

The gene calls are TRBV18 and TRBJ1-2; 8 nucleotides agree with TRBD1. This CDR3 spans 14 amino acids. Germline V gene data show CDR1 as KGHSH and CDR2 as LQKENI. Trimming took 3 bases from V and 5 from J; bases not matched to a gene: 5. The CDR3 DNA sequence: TGTGCCAGCTCACCCGGACAGGGACGTTATGGCTACACCTTC. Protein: CASSPGQGRYGYTF.

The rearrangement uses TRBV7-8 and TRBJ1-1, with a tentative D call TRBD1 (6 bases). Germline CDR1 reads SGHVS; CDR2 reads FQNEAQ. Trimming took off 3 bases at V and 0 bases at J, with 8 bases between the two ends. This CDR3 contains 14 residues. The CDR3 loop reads CASSFGQLNTEAFF. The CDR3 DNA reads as TGTGCCAGCAGCTTTGGACAGTTGAACACTGAAGCTTTCTTT.